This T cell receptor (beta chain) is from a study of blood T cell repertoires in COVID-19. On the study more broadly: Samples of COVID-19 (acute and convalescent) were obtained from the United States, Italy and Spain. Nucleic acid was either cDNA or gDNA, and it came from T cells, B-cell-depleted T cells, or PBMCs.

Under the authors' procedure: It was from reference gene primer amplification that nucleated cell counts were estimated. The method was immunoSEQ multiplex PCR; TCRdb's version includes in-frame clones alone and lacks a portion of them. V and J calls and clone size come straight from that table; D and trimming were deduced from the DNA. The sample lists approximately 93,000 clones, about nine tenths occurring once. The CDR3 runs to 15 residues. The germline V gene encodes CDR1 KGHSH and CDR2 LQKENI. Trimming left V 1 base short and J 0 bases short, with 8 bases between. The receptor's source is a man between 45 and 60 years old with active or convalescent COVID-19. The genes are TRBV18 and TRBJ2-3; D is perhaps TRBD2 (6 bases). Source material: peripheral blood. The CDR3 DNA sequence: TGTGCCAGCTCACCACGGGACTCTAGCACAGATACGCAGTATTTT. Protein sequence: CASSPRDSSTDTQYF.